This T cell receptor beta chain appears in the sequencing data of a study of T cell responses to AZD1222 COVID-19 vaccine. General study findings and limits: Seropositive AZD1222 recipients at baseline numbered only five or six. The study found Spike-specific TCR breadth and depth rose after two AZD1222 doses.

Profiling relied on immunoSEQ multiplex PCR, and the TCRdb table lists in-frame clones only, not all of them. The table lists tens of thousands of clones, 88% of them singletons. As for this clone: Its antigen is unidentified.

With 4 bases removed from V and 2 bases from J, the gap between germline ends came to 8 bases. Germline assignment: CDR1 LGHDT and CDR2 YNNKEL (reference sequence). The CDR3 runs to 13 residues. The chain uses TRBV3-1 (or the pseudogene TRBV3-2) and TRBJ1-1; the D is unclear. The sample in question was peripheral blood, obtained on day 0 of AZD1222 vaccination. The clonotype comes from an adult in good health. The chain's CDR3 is CASSPSYNTEAFF. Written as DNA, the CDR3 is TGTGCCAGCAGCCCTAGTTACAACACTGAAGCTTTCTTT.